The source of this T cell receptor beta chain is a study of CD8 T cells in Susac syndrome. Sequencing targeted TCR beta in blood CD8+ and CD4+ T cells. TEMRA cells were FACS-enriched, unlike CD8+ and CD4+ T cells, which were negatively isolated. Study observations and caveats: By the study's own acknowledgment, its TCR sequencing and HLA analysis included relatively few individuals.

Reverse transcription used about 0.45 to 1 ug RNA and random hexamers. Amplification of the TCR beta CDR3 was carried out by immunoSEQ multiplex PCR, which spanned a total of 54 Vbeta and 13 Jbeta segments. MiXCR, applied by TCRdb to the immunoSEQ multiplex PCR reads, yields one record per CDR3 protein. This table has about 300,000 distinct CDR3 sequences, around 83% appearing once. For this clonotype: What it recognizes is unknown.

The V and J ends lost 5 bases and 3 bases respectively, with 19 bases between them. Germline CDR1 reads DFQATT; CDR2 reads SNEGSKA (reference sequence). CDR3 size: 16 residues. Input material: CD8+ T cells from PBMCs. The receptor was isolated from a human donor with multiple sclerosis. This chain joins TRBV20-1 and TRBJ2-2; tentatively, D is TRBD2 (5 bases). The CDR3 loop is CSAPDRGSFDTGELFF. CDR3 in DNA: TGCAGTGCTCCGGACCGAGGGAGTTTTGACACCGGGGAGCTGTTTTTT.